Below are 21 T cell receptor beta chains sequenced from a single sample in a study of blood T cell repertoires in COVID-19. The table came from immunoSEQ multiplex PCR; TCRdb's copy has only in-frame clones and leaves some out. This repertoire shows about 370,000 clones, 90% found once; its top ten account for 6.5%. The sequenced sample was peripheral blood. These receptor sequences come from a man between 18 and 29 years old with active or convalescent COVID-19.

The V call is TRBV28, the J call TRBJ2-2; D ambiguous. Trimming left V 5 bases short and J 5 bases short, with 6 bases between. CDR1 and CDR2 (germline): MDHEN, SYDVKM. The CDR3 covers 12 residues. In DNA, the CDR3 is TGTGCCAGCAGTATTCGGACCGGGGAGCTGTTTTTT. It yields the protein CASSIRTGELFF.

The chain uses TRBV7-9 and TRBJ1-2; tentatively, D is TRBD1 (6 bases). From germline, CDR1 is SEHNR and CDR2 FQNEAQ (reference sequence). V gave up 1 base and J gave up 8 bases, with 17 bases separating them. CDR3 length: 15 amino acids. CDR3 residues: CASSLVTGPQGGYTF. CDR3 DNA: TGTGCCAGCAGCTTAGTTACAGGCCCCCAGGGGGGCTACACCTTC.

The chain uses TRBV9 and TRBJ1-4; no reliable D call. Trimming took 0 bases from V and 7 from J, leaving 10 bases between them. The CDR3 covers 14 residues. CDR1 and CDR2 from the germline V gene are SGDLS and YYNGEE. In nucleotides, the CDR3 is TGTGCCAGCAGCGTAGTAGGGAGCAGTGAAAAACTGTTTTTT. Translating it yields CASSVVGSSEKLFF.

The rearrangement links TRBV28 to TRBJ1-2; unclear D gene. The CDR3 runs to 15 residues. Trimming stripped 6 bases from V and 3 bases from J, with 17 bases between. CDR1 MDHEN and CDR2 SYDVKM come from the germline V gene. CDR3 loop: CASSYAGESHYGYTF. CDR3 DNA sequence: TGTGCCAGCAGCTATGCAGGCGAGTCTCACTATGGCTACACCTTC.

CDR3 in amino acids: CASSLGGGWADTQYF. In DNA form, the CDR3 reads TGTGCCAGCAGCTTAGGGGGGGGCTGGGCAGATACGCAGTATTTT. The chain employs TRBV7-2 and TRBJ2-3, with a weak D call TRBD2 (7 bases). Per the germline V gene, CDR1 is SGHTA and CDR2 is FQGNSA. The CDR3 consists of 15 residues. V was clipped by 1 base and J by 4 bases, with 12 bases between them.

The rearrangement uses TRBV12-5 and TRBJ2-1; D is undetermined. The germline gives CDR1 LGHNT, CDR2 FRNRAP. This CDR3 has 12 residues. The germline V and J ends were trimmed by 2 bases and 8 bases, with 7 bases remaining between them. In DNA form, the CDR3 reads TGTGCTAGTGGTTTGAGCGCTTATGAGCAGTTCTTC. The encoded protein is CASGLSAYEQFF.

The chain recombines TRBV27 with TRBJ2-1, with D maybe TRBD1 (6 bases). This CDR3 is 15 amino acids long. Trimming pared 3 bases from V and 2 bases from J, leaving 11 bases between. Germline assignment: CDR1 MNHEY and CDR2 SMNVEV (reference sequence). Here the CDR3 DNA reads TGTGCCAGCAGTTTTGACAGGTTAACCTACAATGAGCAGTTCTTC. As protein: CASSFDRLTYNEQFF.

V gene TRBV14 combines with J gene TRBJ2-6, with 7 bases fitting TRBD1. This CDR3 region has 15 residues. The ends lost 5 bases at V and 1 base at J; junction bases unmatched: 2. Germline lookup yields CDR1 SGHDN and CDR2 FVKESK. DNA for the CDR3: TGTGCCAGCAGCTCCAGGGGGTCTGGGGCCAACGTCCTGACTTTC. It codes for CASSSRGSGANVLTF.

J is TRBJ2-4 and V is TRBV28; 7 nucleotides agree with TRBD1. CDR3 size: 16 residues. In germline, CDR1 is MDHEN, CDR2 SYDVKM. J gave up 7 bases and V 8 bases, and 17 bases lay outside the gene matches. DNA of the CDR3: TGTGCCAGCGCCCCCGAAGAACAGGGGATCGCGAACATTCAGTACTTC. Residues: CASAPEEQGIANIQYF.

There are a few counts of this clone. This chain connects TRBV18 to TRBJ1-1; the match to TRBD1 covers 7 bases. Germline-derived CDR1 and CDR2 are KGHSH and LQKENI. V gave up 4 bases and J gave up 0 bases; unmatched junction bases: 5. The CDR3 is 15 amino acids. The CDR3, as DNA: TGTGCCAGCTCACAAGGGACAGATATGAACACTGAAGCTTTCTTT. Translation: CASSQGTDMNTEAFF.

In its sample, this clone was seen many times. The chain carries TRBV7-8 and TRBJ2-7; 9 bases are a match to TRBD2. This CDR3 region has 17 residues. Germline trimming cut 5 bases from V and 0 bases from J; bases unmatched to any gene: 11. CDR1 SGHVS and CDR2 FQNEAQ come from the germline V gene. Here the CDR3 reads CASSGGLLAGSSYEQYF. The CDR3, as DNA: TGTGCCAGCAGCGGGGGGTTACTAGCGGGCTCCTCCTACGAGCAGTACTTC.

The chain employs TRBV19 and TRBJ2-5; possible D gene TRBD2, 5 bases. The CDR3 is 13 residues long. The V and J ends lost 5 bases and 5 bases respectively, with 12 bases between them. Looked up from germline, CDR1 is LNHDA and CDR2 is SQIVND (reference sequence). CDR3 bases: TGTGCCAGTAGTCGAGGGAGTCGTGAGACCCAGTACTTC. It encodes CASSRGSRETQYF.

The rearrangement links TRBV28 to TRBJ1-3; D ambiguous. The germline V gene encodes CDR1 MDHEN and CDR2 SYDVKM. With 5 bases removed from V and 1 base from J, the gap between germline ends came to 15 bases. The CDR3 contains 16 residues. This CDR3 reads CASSPTGYLSGNTIYF. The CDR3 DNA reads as TGTGCCAGCAGTCCCACGGGGTACTTATCTGGAAACACCATATATTTT. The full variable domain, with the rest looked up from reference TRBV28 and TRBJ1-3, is DVKVTQSSRYLVKRTGEKVFLECVQDMDHENMFWYRQDPGLGLRLIYFSYDVKMKEKGDIPEGYSVSREKKERFSLILESASTNQTSMYLCASSPTGYLSGNTIYFGEGSWLTVV.

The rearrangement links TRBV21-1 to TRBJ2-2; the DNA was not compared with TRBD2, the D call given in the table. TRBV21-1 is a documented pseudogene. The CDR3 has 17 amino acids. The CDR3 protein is CASSQKRWLENTGELFF. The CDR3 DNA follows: TGTGCCAGCAGCCAAAAGAGGTGGCTAGAGAACACCGGGGAGCTGTTTTTT.

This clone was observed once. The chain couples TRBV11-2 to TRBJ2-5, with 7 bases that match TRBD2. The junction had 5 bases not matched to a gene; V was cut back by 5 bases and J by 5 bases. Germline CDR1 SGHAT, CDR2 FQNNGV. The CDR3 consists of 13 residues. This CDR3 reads CASSGGVGETQYF. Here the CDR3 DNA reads TGTGCCAGCAGCGGGGGGGTTGGGGAGACCCAGTACTTC.

The CDR3 DNA reads TGTGCCAGCAGCGACGGACTAGCGGGGAAGTACCAAGAGACCCAGTACTTC. This translates into CASSDGLAGKYQETQYF. The V call is TRBV9, the J call TRBJ2-5; 12 bases are shared with TRBD2. Germline CDR1 reads SGDLS; CDR2 reads YYNGEE. V shed 3 bases, J shed 0 bases, and the junction held 6 bases outside the gene matches. The CDR3 covers 17 residues.

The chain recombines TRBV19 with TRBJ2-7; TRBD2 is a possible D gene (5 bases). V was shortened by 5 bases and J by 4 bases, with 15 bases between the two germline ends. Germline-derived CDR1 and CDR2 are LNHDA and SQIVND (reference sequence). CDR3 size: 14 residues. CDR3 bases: TGTGCCAGTAGTGTCCAGCTCGGGAAATACGAGCAGTACTTC. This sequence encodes CASSVQLGKYEQYF.

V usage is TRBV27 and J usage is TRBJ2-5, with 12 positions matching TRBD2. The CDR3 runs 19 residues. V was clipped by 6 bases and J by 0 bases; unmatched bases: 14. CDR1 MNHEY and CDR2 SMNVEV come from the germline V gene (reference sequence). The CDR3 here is CASRLLAGGPKLNQETQYF. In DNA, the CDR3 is TGTGCCAGCAGACTACTAGCGGGGGGACCAAAGCTGAACCAAGAGACCCAGTACTTC.

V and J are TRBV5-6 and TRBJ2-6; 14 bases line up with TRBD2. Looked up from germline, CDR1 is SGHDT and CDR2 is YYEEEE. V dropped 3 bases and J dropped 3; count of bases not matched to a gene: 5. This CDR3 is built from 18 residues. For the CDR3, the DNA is TGTGCCAGCAGCTCGGGACTAGCGGGGGTGAGTGGGGCCAACGTCCTGACTTTC. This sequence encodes CASSSGLAGVSGANVLTF.

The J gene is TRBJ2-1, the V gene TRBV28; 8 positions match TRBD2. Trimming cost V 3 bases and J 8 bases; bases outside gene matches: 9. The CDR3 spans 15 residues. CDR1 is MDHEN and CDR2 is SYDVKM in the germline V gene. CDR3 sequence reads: CASSLGRGGRDEQFF. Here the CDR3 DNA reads TGTGCCAGCAGTTTGGGACGGGGGGGAAGGGATGAGCAGTTCTTC. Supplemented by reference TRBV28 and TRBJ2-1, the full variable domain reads DVKVTQSSRYLVKRTGEKVFLECVQDMDHENMFWYRQDPGLGLRLIYFSYDVKMKEKGDIPEGYSVSREKKERFSLILESASTNQTSMYLCASSLGRGGRDEQFFGPGTRLTVL.

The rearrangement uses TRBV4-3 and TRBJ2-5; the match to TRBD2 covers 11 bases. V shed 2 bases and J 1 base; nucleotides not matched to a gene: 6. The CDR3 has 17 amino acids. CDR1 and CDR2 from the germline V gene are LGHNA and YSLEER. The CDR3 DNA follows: TGCGCCAGCAGCCAACGTACTAGCGGGAGAGGCCAAGAGACCCAGTACTTC. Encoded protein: CASSQRTSGRGQETQYF.